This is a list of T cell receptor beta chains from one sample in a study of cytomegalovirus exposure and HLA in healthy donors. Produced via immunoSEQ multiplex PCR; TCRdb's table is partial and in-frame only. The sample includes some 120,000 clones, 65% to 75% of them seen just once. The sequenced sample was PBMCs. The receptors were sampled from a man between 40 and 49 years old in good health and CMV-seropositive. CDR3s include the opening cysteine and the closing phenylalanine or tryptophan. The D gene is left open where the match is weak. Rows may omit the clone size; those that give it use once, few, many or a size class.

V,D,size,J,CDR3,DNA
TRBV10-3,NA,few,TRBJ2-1,CAITRGAYNEQFF,TGTGCCATCACACGGGGAGCCTACAATGAGCAGTTCTTC
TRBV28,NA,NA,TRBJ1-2,CASSLQGLSGYTF,TGTGCCAGCAGTTTACAGGGGTTGAGTGGCTACACCTTC
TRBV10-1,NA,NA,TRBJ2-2,CASSGRGGELFF,TGCGCCAGCAGTGGGAGGGGTGGGGAGCTGTTTTTT
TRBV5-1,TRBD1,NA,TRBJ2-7,CASSITGGYEQYF,TGCGCCAGCAGCATAACAGGGGGCTACGAGCAGTACTTC
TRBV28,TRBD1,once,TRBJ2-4,CASRTGKAKNIQYF,TGTGCCAGCCGGACAGGAAAAGCCAAAAACATTCAGTACTTC
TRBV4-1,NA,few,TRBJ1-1,CASRDWTGGSPEAFF,TGCGCCAGCAGGGACTGGACGGGGGGTAGCCCTGAAGCTTTCTTT
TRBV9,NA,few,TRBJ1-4,CASSARGGRHEKLFF,TGTGCCAGCAGCGCCCGGGGGGGGCGTCATGAAAAACTGTTTTTT
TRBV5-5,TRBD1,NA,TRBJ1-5,CASSAGTGNQPQHF,TGTGCCAGCAGCGCGGGGACAGGCAATCAGCCCCAGCATTTT
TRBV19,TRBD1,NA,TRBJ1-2,CASTLGTWFLGDRARYGYTF,TGTGCCAGTACCCTGGGGACCTGGTTTCTTGGGGACAGGGCTCGCTATGGCTACACCTTC
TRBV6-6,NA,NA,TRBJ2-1,CASSTSGPSYNEQFF,TGTGCCAGCAGCACAAGCGGACCCTCCTACAATGAGCAGTTCTTC
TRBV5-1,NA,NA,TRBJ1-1,CASSALDRPFDTEAFF,TGCGCCAGCAGCGCCCTCGACAGGCCTTTCGACACTGAAGCTTTCTTT
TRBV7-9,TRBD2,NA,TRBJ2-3,CASSSPGGRSTDTQYF,TGTGCCAGCAGCTCCCCGGGAGGGAGGAGTACAGATACGCAGTATTTT
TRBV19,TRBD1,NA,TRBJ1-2,CASSILGTGLEYGYTF,TGTGCCAGTAGTATTCTCGGGACAGGGCTAGAATATGGCTACACCTTC
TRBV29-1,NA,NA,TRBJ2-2,CSVGLGAAGTGELFF,TGCAGCGTTGGGCTGGGGGCAGCGGGAACCGGGGAGCTGTTTTTT
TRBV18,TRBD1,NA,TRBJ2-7,CASSPPRQGSYEQYF,TGTGCCAGCTCACCACCGAGACAGGGATCCTACGAGCAGTACTTC
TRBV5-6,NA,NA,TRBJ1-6,CASSLAAGIDSPLHF,TGTGCCAGCAGCTTGGCCGCCGGGATAGATTCACCCCTCCACTTT
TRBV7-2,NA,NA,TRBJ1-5,CASSLGWGRLSNQPQHF,TGTGCCAGCAGCTTAGGTTGGGGCAGACTTAGCAATCAGCCCCAGCATTTT
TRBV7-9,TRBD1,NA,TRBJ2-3,CASSAGDRGSTDTQYF,TGTGCCAGCAGCGCAGGGGACAGGGGAAGCACAGATACGCAGTATTTT
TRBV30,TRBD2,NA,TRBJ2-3,CACPLAGGPYTQYF,TGTGCCTGCCCTTTAGCGGGGGGGCCATATACGCAGTATTTT
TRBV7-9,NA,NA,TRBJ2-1,CASSLVGASSYNEQFF,TGTGCCAGCAGCTTGGTAGGGGCGAGCTCCTACAATGAGCAGTTCTTC
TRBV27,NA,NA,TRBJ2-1,CASSLRGRGGNEQFF,TGTGCCAGCAGTTTACGGGGTAGGGGGGGCAATGAGCAGTTCTTC
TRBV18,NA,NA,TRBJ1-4,CASSPLGAGEKLFF,TGTGCCAGCTCACCACTGGGGGCTGGTGAAAAACTGTTTTTT
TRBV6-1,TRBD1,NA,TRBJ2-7,CASSQGVGSYEQYF,TGTGCCAGCAGTCAGGGGGTAGGTTCCTACGAGCAGTACTTC
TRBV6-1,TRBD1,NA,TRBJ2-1,CASSGQRTGSGDEQFF,TGTGCCAGCAGTGGACAGAGGACAGGGAGTGGCGATGAGCAGTTCTTC
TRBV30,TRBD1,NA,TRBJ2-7,CAWSTGTGSSYEQYF,TGTGCCTGGTCAACCGGGACAGGGTCCTCCTACGAGCAGTACTTC
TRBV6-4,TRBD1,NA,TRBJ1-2,CASSAPGQGHGYTF,TGTGCCAGCAGTGCCCCGGGACAGGGACATGGCTACACCTTC
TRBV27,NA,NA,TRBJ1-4,CASSLGGGDELFF,TGTGCCAGCAGTCTGGGGGGAGGGGATGAACTGTTTTTT
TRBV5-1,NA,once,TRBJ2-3,CASSFRERTDTQYF,TGCGCCAGCAGCTTCCGGGAGCGCACAGATACGCAGTATTTT
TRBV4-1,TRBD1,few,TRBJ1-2,CASSPTGGNINYGYTF,TGCGCCAGCAGCCCGACAGGGGGCAATATTAACTATGGCTACACCTTC
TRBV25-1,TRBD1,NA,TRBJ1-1,CASSDSGTGLKLEAFF,TGTGCCAGCAGTGACTCCGGGACAGGCTTAAAGCTTGAAGCTTTCTTT
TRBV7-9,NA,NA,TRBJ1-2,CASSEGRLVVGGYTF,TGTGCCAGCAGCGAGGGGAGGCTTGTGGTCGGGGGCTACACCTTC
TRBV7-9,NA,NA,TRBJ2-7,CASSLGAPQQYF,TGTGCCAGCAGCTTAGGGGCGCCTCAGCAGTACTTC
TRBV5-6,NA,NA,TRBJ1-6,CASSLQEGLNSPLHF,TGTGCCAGCAGCCTCCAGGAGGGCCTCAATTCACCCCTCCACTTT
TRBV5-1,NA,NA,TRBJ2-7,CASSGRSVTTPYEQYF,TGCGCCAGCAGCGGTAGAAGCGTTACAACCCCCTACGAGCAGTACTTC
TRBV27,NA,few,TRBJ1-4,CASSLVGAATNEKLFF,TGTGCCAGCAGTTTGGTGGGGGCTGCAACTAATGAAAAACTGTTTTTT
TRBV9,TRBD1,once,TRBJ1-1,CASSKTGQGGGTEAFF,TGTGCCAGCAGCAAAACGGGACAGGGGGGCGGCACTGAAGCTTTCTTT
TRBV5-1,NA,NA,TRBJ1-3,CASSLATVGSSGNTIYF,TGCGCCAGCAGCTTGGCCACAGTTGGTAGCTCTGGAAACACCATATATTTT
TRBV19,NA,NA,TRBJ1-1,CASSTYRELLNTEAFF,TGTGCCAGTAGTACCTACCGTGAACTGTTGAACACTGAAGCTTTCTTT
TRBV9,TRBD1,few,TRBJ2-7,CASSVSMGDRGREQYF,TGTGCCAGCAGCGTCAGCATGGGGGACAGGGGGCGAGAGCAGTACTTC
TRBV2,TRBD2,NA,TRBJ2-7,CASSPSGGMNEQYF,TGTGCCAGCAGCCCCAGCGGGGGGATGAACGAGCAGTACTTC
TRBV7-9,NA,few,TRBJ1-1,CASTLGGDGAAFF,TGTGCCAGCACCCTAGGGGGAGACGGGGCTGCTTTCTTT
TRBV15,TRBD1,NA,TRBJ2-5,CATSKGQGRETQYF,TGTGCCACCAGTAAAGGACAGGGGAGAGAGACCCAGTACTTC
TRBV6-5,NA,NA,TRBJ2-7,CASSEESGPYEQYF,TGTGCCAGCAGTGAAGAGTCAGGCCCATACGAGCAGTACTTC